These T cell receptor beta chains were read from a single sample in a study of T cells in Graves' hyperthyroidism and ophthalmopathy. TCRdb called the multiplex PCR reads again in MiXCR, with one record for every CDR3 protein. Of approximately 400,000 distinct CDR3 sequences in the sample, approximately 15% were seen once. Specimen: blood. Every receptor here comes from a woman in her twenties or thirties with Graves' ophthalmopathy. The CDR3 runs from the conserved cysteine through the conserved F or W. The order of the fields is D gene, J gene, V gene, clone size, CDR3 DNA, CDR3 protein. D genes are given only for firm matches. Size is omitted from some rows. Given values are once, few, many or a class for expanded clones.

-	TRBJ1-1	TRBV7-9	many	TGTGCCAGCAGCCGACAATCGGAAGCTTTCTTT	CASSRQSEAFF
-	TRBJ2-5	TRBV7-2	many	TGTGCCAGCAGCTTAGCCATCAGCGGAGAGACCCAGTACTTC	CASSLAISGETQYF
TRBD2	TRBJ2-5	TRBV7-2	many	TGTGCCAGCAGCTCAACAAAGAGGGTAGCGGGGGACCAAGAGACCCAGTACTTC	CASSSTKRVAGDQETQYF
-	TRBJ1-1	TRBV19	many	TGTGCCAGTAGGATAACCGGGAGACAGGAAAACACTGAAGCTTTCTTT	CASRITGRQENTEAFF
TRBD1	TRBJ1-1	TRBV29-1	few	TGCAGCGGTAGGACAGGGGGCGAAGCTTTCTTT	CSGRTGGEAFF
TRBD2	TRBJ2-1	TRBV20-1	many	TGCAGCAACTCTGGAGCGGGAGTTCCCAATGAGCAGTTCTTC	CSNSGAGVPNEQFF
-	TRBJ2-7	TRBV5-1	many	TGCGCCAGCAGCTCTGGGGCGGGGCGCGAGCAGTACTTC	CASSSGAGREQYF
-	TRBJ1-5	TRBV20-1	many	TGCAGTGCTAGAGGGGACATACGTTCTAATAGCAATCAGCCCCAGCATTTT	CSARGDIRSNSNQPQHF
TRBD2	TRBJ2-1	TRBV7-9	many	TGTGCCATTCGGCCGGGGGGGCATGGAAATGAGCAGTTCTTC	CAIRPGGHGNEQFF
TRBD2	TRBJ2-1	TRBV5-5	-	TGTGCCAGCAGATTCGGCGGGGGGGCCTTTGAGCAGTTCTTC	CASRFGGGAFEQFF
-	TRBJ2-7	TRBV18	many	TGTGCCAGCTCACTGGTTGGGGGTTCCTACGAGCAGTACTTC	CASSLVGGSYEQYF
-	TRBJ2-7	TRBV27	-	TGTGCCAGCAGTTTAATAGCACCGACCTACGAGCAGTACTTC	CASSLIAPTYEQYF
-	TRBJ2-2	TRBV30	many	TGTGCCTGGAGAGGGTACAGACTAAACACCGGGGAGCTGTTTTTT	CAWRGYRLNTGELFF
-	TRBJ1-4	TRBV28	many	TGTGCCAGCAGGGACGGACCTAATGAAAAACTGTTTTTT	CASRDGPNEKLFF
-	TRBJ1-2	TRBV11-2	many	TGTGCCAGCGACCCAAAACGGGGCTATGGCTACACCTTC	CASDPKRGYGYTF
-	TRBJ2-4	TRBV20-1	few	TGCAGTGCTAGAGATCCGGGGGTAGCCAAAAACATTCAGTACTTC	CSARDPGVAKNIQYF
TRBD1	TRBJ1-3	TRBV12-3/TRBV12-4	-	TGTGCCAGCAGTTTAGGTCAGGGGGCGGCCGGAAACACCATATATTTT	CASSLGQGAAGNTIYF
-	TRBJ2-3	TRBV12-3/TRBV12-4	many	TGTGCCAGCAGTTTCGAGGACCCCCTCCTTGATACGCAGTATTTT	CASSFEDPLLDTQYF
TRBD2	TRBJ2-3	TRBV6-1	many	TGTGCCACCCGGACTAGCGGAACCACAGATACGCAGTATTTT	CATRTSGTTDTQYF
-	TRBJ2-1	TRBV6-5	few	TGTGCCAGCAGTTCAGACACAATGAGCGATGAGCAGTTCTTC	CASSSDTMSDEQFF
-	TRBJ2-1	TRBV5-6	-	TGTGCCAGCAGCTTGGCCAGAGGGGTGAACTACTACAATGAGCAGTTCTTC	CASSLARGVNYYNEQFF
-	TRBJ1-5	TRBV6-1	-	TGTGCCAGCAGTGAATCGGCAGGGTATTACCCGAATCAGCCCCAGCATTTT	CASSESAGYYPNQPQHF
TRBD2	TRBJ2-4	TRBV7-3	many	TGTGCCAGCAGTAACAGGGAGCGGGGGGGCAAAAACATTCAGTACTTC	CASSNRERGGKNIQYF
TRBD1	TRBJ1-2	TRBV27	many	TGTGCCAGCAGTCCTGGGACAGGAACTTATGGCTACACCTTC	CASSPGTGTYGYTF
-	TRBJ2-7	TRBV30	many	TGTGCCTGGAGTGTAACAGAGGAAAGGACTACTTACTACGAGCAGTACTTC	CAWSVTEERTTYYEQYF
TRBD2	TRBJ2-1	TRBV5-4	-	TGTGCCAGCAGCCCGGCCAGACTTAGCGGGGCCAATGAGCAGTTCTTC	CASSPARLSGANEQFF
-	TRBJ2-1	TRBV4-1	few	TGCGCCAGCAGCCAAGATGTTGTGCAGGGAGAGCAGTTCTTC	CASSQDVVQGEQFF
-	TRBJ1-4	TRBV2	few	TGTGCCAGCAGTGAAGTGGGTCTCCTTACTGCAACTAATGAAAAACTGTTTTTT	CASSEVGLLTATNEKLFF
-	TRBJ1-2	TRBV14	few	TGTGCCAGCAGCCAAGGTTACTTCCTCGATGGCTACACCTTC	CASSQGYFLDGYTF
TRBD1	TRBJ1-5	TRBV2	many	TGTGCCAGCGGGGAAACAGGGGTTCACAGCAATCAGCCCCAGCATTTT	CASGETGVHSNQPQHF
-	TRBJ2-7	TRBV28	many	TGTGCCAGCAGGCGTCTGGGCGACCTCTCCTACGAGCAGTACTTC	CASRRLGDLSYEQYF
-	TRBJ2-7	TRBV3-1	-	TGTGCCAGCAGCCAAGATCGATGGTACGAGCAGTACTTC	CASSQDRWYEQYF
-	TRBJ2-1	TRBV20-1	many	TGCAGTGCTAGACCCGCGGGACCTTACAATGAGCAGTTCTTC	CSARPAGPYNEQFF
-	TRBJ2-5	TRBV7-3	-	TGTGCCAGCACCCCTCAAATGGGAGAGACCCAGTACTTC	CASTPQMGETQYF
-	TRBJ2-2	TRBV10-2	-	TGCGCCAGCAGTGATAACCCGAACACCGGGGAGCTGTTTTTT	CASSDNPNTGELFF
TRBD1	TRBJ1-2	TRBV6-1	-	TGTGCCAGCAGCGCAGGGGGAGCTAACTATGGCTACACCTTC	CASSAGGANYGYTF
-	TRBJ2-5	TRBV27	many	TGTGCCAGTGCTCTAGGGGAGACCCAGTACTTC	CASALGETQYF
-	TRBJ2-3	TRBV5-1	many	TGCGCCAGCTCCATTAGGGGTCCAGATACGCAGTATTTT	CASSIRGPDTQYF
-	TRBJ2-3	TRBV24-1	-	TGTGCCACCAGTGATACAGGGTTGGATACGCAGTATTTT	CATSDTGLDTQYF
-	TRBJ2-1	TRBV20-1	-	TGCAGTGCTAGTACAGTTAACTACAATGAGCAGTTCTTC	CSASTVNYNEQFF
-	TRBJ2-5	TRBV6-1	few	TGTGCCAGCATCAACTTGTCGGGGCGGGCAGAGACCCAGTACTTC	CASINLSGRAETQYF
TRBD2	TRBJ2-3	TRBV7-3	-	TGTGCCAGCAGCTTAATAGCGGGGGGGCCTGGTACGCAGTATTTT	CASSLIAGGPGTQYF
-	TRBJ2-7	TRBV6-1	many	TGTGCCAGCAGCCATCGTCAGGAGGCCTACGAGCAGTACTTC	CASSHRQEAYEQYF
TRBD1	TRBJ2-1	TRBV20-1	many	TGCAGTGCTGGCAACCCGGGACAGGACTACAATGAGCAGTTCTTC	CSAGNPGQDYNEQFF
-	TRBJ1-4	TRBV7-2	-	TGTGCCAGCAGCTCCTCAGGGTTGAGAGGTGAAAAACTGTTTTTT	CASSSSGLRGEKLFF
TRBD2	TRBJ2-1	TRBV6-1	many	TGTGCCAGCAGTACGAGCGGGAGTACCTACAATGAGCAGTTCTTC	CASSTSGSTYNEQFF
-	TRBJ2-1	TRBV20-1	many	TGCAGTGCCTATCGTGCAGGGTACAGTGAGCAGTTCTTC	CSAYRAGYSEQFF
TRBD2	TRBJ2-3	TRBV5-5	-	TGTGCCAGCAGCTTGGCGGGGGGGCCGAAAGATACGCAGTATTTT	CASSLAGGPKDTQYF
-	TRBJ1-1	TRBV11-3	many	TGTGCCAGTGGAACAGGTAACACTGAAGCTTTCTTT	CASGTGNTEAFF
-	TRBJ1-5	TRBV28	many	TGTGCCAGCAGTTCGGCCCTTTATAGCAATCAGCCCCAGCATTTT	CASSSALYSNQPQHF
TRBD1	TRBJ2-7	TRBV28	many	TGTGCCAGCAGTTTAGACAGGGGGGTCGACGAGCAGTACTTC	CASSLDRGVDEQYF